The 19 T cell receptor beta chains reported below all come from one sample, sequenced in a study of shared clonotypes between healthy human individuals. The repertoire was sequenced with immunoSEQ multiplex PCR; TCRdb's copy has only in-frame clones and lacks some. The sample shows around 180,000 clones, over 80% of them seen only once. Sequencing used naive CD4+ T cells sorted from blood. Subset reported: CD45RA+ positively selected. Receptor source: a woman under 40 in good health.

The chain has TRBV4-2 and TRBJ2-7; D uncertain. Between the trimmed V and J ends, which lost 0 bases and 4 bases, there was a span of 16 bases. Germline V gives CDR1 LGHNA, CDR2 YNFKEQ. The CDR3 covers 16 residues. The CDR3 region is CASSQDRLVSLYEQYF. The CDR3 DNA follows: TGTGCCAGCAGCCAAGATCGGCTGGTCTCTCTTTACGAGCAGTACTTC.

V usage is TRBV10-1 and J usage is TRBJ2-7; tentative D call: TRBD1 (6 bases). The ends were cut back, 3 bases at V and 4 bases at J, with 13 bases in the middle. The germline CDR1 and CDR2 sequences are WNHNN and SYGVQD (reference sequence). The CDR3 consists of 14 residues. CDR3 sequence: CASSDWKQGYEQYF. In nucleotides, the CDR3 is TGCGCCAGCAGTGATTGGAAACAGGGTTACGAGCAGTACTTC.

V usage is TRBV28 and J usage is TRBJ2-5; D is possibly TRBD1 or TRBD2 (5 bases each). Matching the DNA end better, TRBJ2-7 makes the J call doubtful. The CDR3 covers 13 residues. CDR1 is MDHEN and CDR2 is SYDVKM in the germline V gene. CDR3 coding DNA: TGTGCCAGCAGCCTCCGGGACCCCTACGAGCAGTACTTC. Protein sequence: CASSLRDPYEQYF.

CDR3 region: CASSPVGDRYEQYF. The CDR3 DNA reads TGTGCCAGCAGTCCCGTTGGGGACAGATACGAGCAGTACTTC. V is TRBV6-5 and J is TRBJ2-7; 7 bases match TRBD1. The CDR3 length is 14 residues. Germline loops: CDR1 MNHEY, CDR2 SVGAGI. The J segment lost 4 bases and the V segment lost 5 bases, leaving 8 bases of the junction unmatched.

The V and J genes are TRBV14 and TRBJ2-5, with 9 positions matching TRBD1. CDR3 length: 15 amino acids. CDR1 SGHDN and CDR2 FVKESK come from the germline V gene. V lost 1 base and J lost 5; bases outside the gene matches: 5. The chain's CDR3 is CASSQAGTGTETQYF. The CDR3 region has the DNA TGTGCCAGCAGCCAAGCCGGGACAGGGACCGAGACCCAGTACTTC.

The chain carries TRBV11-2 and TRBJ2-2, with D unresolved. Germline assignment: CDR1 SGHAT and CDR2 FQNNGV. The germline V and J ends were trimmed by 2 bases and 1 base, with 5 bases remaining between them. The CDR3 consists of 14 residues. The CDR3, as DNA: TGTGCCAGCAGCTTAATTGGGAACACCGGGGAGCTGTTTTTT. This gives the protein CASSLIGNTGELFF.

The chain uses TRBV7-2 and TRBJ1-2, with D possibly being TRBD1 (6 bases). This CDR3 has 14 amino acids. CDR1 SGHTA and CDR2 FQGNSA come from the germline V gene. Trimming removed 1 base at V and 8 bases at J, with 14 bases between. The CDR3 reads CASSLVAQGGGYTF. CDR3 sequence (DNA): TGTGCCAGCAGCTTAGTTGCACAGGGTGGCGGCTACACCTTC.

The V gene is TRBV2, the J gene TRBJ2-7, with D possibly matching TRBD2 (6 bases). Trimming stripped 7 bases from V and 3 bases from J, with 13 bases between. CDR3 size: 13 residues. Germline CDR1 is SNHLY and CDR2 is FYNNEI. The CDR3 loop reads CASNRDLGYEQYF. The CDR3 DNA reads TGTGCCAGCAATCGGGACTTGGGCTACGAGCAGTACTTC.

V usage is TRBV18 and J usage is TRBJ2-7, with 10 bases identical to TRBD2. V was pared by 6 bases and J by 0 bases, with 5 bases of the junction left unmatched. In germline, CDR1 is KGHSH, CDR2 LQKENI. The CDR3 has 15 amino acids. The CDR3 DNA is TGTGCCAGCTCCCCCGGGACTAGCGTCTCCTACGAGCAGTACTTC. Protein sequence: CASSPGTSVSYEQYF.

V gene TRBV9 combines with J gene TRBJ1-2; tentatively, D is TRBD1 (6 bases). CDR1 and CDR2 (germline): SGDLS, YYNGEE. The CDR3 extends over 12 amino acids. V was cut by 0 bases and J by 7 bases, with 7 bases left in between. The CDR3 DNA reads as TGTGCCAGCAGCGTAGCCAGGGGTGGCTACACCTTC. Protein sequence: CASSVARGGYTF.

The chain has TRBV6-5 and TRBJ2-3; TRBD1 matches at 8 bases. Germline CDR1 is MNHEY and CDR2 is SVGAGI. Unmatched junction bases numbered 6, after V lost 1 base and J lost 3 bases. The CDR3 sequence is 16 residues long. The DNA for the CDR3 is TGTGCCAGCAGTTACTACGGACAGGGTTTTACAGATACGCAGTATTTT. This sequence encodes CASSYYGQGFTDTQYF.

The chain recombines TRBV7-9 with TRBJ2-1; 14 positions match TRBD2. CDR3 length: 16 amino acids. V was clipped by 5 bases and J by 10 bases; unmatched bases: 10. Germline CDR1 reads SEHNR; CDR2 reads FQNEAQ (reference sequence). CDR3 coding DNA: TGTGCCAGCAGCCCGAGACTAGCGGGAGGGCCCCTGGAGCAGTTCTTC. Translated: CASSPRLAGGPLEQFF.

The V and J genes are TRBV28 and TRBJ2-7; D gene ambiguous. V gave up 6 bases and J gave up 4 bases, with 16 bases separating them. Germline CDR1 and CDR2: MDHEN and SYDVKM. CDR3 length: 14 amino acids. The CDR3 spells CASSLRTTQYEQYF. Here the CDR3 DNA reads TGTGCCAGCAGCTTAAGAACCACCCAGTACGAGCAGTACTTC.

This rearrangement joins TRBV7-2 to TRBJ2-1; D is perhaps TRBD2 (6 bases). Trimming took 1 base from V and 5 from J, leaving 18 bases between them. Germline V gene sequence: CDR1 SGHTA, CDR2 FQGNSA. CDR3 length: 17 amino acids. Here the CDR3 reads CASSLGSWSGGDNEQFF. DNA for the CDR3: TGTGCCAGCAGCTTAGGGAGCTGGAGCGGAGGGGACAATGAGCAGTTCTTC.

The chain joins TRBV7-2 to TRBJ2-7; no definite D call. Germline CDR1 is SGHTA and CDR2 is FQGNSA. The CDR3 runs 14 residues. V lost 2 bases and J 6 bases, leaving 14 bases between the germline ends. CDR3 sequence (DNA): TGTGCCAGCAGCTTAAGCCCTCTCTGGGGCGAGCAGTACTTC. It yields the protein CASSLSPLWGEQYF.

V gene TRBV29-1 combines with J gene TRBJ1-5; D gene uncertain. V dropped 0 bases and J dropped 4 bases, with 4 bases sitting between them. CDR1 SQVTM and CDR2 ANQGSEA come from the germline V gene. The CDR3 has 12 residues. The CDR3 DNA reads as TGCAGCGTTGAAGATCTGAATCAGCCCCAGCATTTT. Protein: CSVEDLNQPQHF. The whole variable domain, remainder taken from reference TRBV29-1 and TRBJ1-5, is SAVISQKPSRDICQRGTSLTIQCQVDSQVTMMFWYRQQPGQSLTLIATANQGSEATYESGFVIDKFPISRPNLTFSTLTVSNMSPEDSSIYLCSVEDLNQPQHFGDGTRLSIL.

The chain combines TRBV19 with TRBJ2-3; D gene uncertain. Trimming removed 3 bases at V and 1 base at J, with 8 bases between. This CDR3 is built from 14 residues. Per the germline V gene, CDR1 is LNHDA and CDR2 is SQIVND (reference sequence). The CDR3 spells CASSILSGTDTQYF. The DNA of the CDR3 is TGTGCCAGTAGTATCCTCAGTGGCACAGATACGCAGTATTTT.

This chain uses TRBV6-4 with TRBJ1-1; 7 bases line up with TRBD1. V was pared by 6 bases and J by 5 bases, with 9 bases of the junction left unmatched. Germline V gene lookup returns CDR1 MRHNA and CDR2 SNTAGT. The CDR3 has 14 residues. The CDR3 loop is CASRLDRETTEAFF. For the CDR3, the DNA is TGTGCCAGCAGGTTAGACAGGGAGACTACTGAAGCTTTCTTT.

This sequence joins TRBV5-1 and TRBJ2-7; D could derive from TRBD1 or TRBD2 (5 bases each). Trimming cost V 3 bases and J 1 base, with 14 bases left between them. Per the germline V gene, CDR1 is SGHRS and CDR2 is YFSETQ. The CDR3 is made up of 15 amino acids. CDR3 sequence: CASSYLGTESYEQYF. The CDR3 DNA reads TGCGCCAGCAGCTACCTTGGGACCGAATCCTACGAGCAGTACTTC.